These 12 T cell receptor beta chains were sequenced from one sample in a study of T cells in Graves' hyperthyroidism and ophthalmopathy. There were TCR beta CDR3 regions amplified from RNA transcripts. The study used the HTBI primer set for a first-round RT-PCR of the TCR CDR3. Using its own MiXCR run on the multiplex PCR reads, TCRdb lists one record per CDR3 protein. This sample yields under 400,000 distinct CDR3 sequences, of which 14% are seen a single time; about 11% belongs to the top ten. Sequenced: blood. All receptors derive from a woman between 55 and 75 years old with Graves' hyperthyroidism.

This clonotype occurred many times. This chain uses TRBV27 with TRBJ1-2; D call uncertain. V was shortened by 3 bases and J by 5 bases, with 10 bases between the two germline ends. From germline, CDR1 is MNHEY and CDR2 SMNVEV (reference sequence). The CDR3 has 13 amino acids. CDR3: CASSLRSSYGYTF. Written as DNA, the CDR3 is TGTGCCAGCAGTTTGAGGAGCTCGTATGGCTACACCTTC.

J is TRBJ2-2 and V is TRBV12-3 or TRBV12-4; 11 bases are a match to TRBD2. The CDR3 has 16 residues. After removal of 6 bases from V and 5 bases from J, the junction contained 8 bases not matched to a gene. The CDR3 reads CASRSSSGRSTGELFF. The CDR3, as DNA: TGTGCCAGCAGGTCCTCTAGCGGGAGGTCGACCGGGGAGCTGTTTTTT.

A remark on this clonotype: This may arise from a read error, as a much more abundant clone is one base away. V is TRBV20-1 and J is TRBJ2-1, with 13 bases matching TRBD2. Trimming cost V 4 bases and J 9 bases; bases outside gene matches: 9. The CDR3 extends over 15 amino acids. CDR1 DFQATT and CDR2 SNEGSKA come from the germline V gene (reference sequence). The CDR3 coding sequence is TGCAGTGCTATACAGACTAGCGGGAGGTATGGTGAGCAGTTCTTC. Its translation: CSAIQTSGRYGEQFF.

This clonotype has a count of ten or more. CDR3 sequence (DNA): TGTGCCAGCAGCCCCCCAAGCGGGGGGGGCACAGATACGCAGTATTTT. Protein product: CASSPPSGGGTDTQYF. The chain uses TRBV28 and TRBJ2-3; TRBD2 matches at 10 bases. Germline V gene lookup returns CDR1 MDHEN and CDR2 SYDVKM. With 6 bases clipped from V and 1 base from J, the junction kept 7 bases outside the gene matches. The CDR3 runs to 16 residues.

This clonotype was counted ten times or more. V usage is TRBV30 and J usage is TRBJ2-7; no definite D call. CDR3 length: 15 residues. Germline-derived CDR1 and CDR2 are GTSNPN and SVGIG (reference sequence). Trimming removed 1 base at V and 2 bases at J, with 15 bases between. The CDR3: CAWSGTFRAPYEQYF. In DNA, the CDR3 is TGTGCCTGGAGTGGGACCTTTAGGGCGCCCTACGAGCAGTACTTC.

The chain recombines TRBV10-3 with TRBJ1-5; 9 bases are a match to TRBD1. This CDR3 spans 13 amino acids. The V segment lost 4 bases and the J segment 5 bases; nucleotides outside the gene matches: 0. The germline gives CDR1 ENHRY, CDR2 SYGVKD. The CDR3 is CAISGDRDQPQHF. CDR3 nucleotide sequence: TGTGCCATCAGTGGGGACAGGGATCAGCCCCAGCATTTT.

The table lists this clonotype with many counts. This chain links TRBV20-1 with TRBJ2-5; D remains ambiguous. V lost 0 bases and J 11 bases, leaving 16 bases between the germline ends. Germline V gene data show CDR1 as DFQATT and CDR2 as SNEGSKA (reference sequence). This CDR3 region has 13 residues. This chain's CDR3 is CSARDPQTYVQYF. CDR3 sequence (DNA): TGCAGTGCTAGAGATCCGCAGACCTATGTTCAGTACTTC.

The table lists this clonotype with many counts. The chain uses TRBV20-1 and TRBJ2-5; 7 nucleotides line up with TRBD1. The CDR3 extends over 15 amino acids. V lost 1 base, J lost 5 bases, and 10 bases stayed unmatched. Germline-derived CDR1 and CDR2 are DFQATT and SNEGSKA (reference sequence). CDR3 bases: TGCAGTGCTAGAGTGATGAGGGGGCTTAGGGAGACCCAGTACTTC. Its protein is CSARVMRGLRETQYF.

The J gene is TRBJ2-3, the V gene TRBV5-4, with 8 positions matching TRBD1. The CDR3 loop spans 15 amino acids. With V trimmed by 4 bases and J by 1 base, 5 bases remained unmatched. Germline values: CDR1 SGHNT, CDR2 YYREEE (reference sequence). CDR3 region: CASSAPGQGTDTQYF. As DNA, the CDR3 is TGTGCCAGCAGCGCCCCGGGACAGGGCACAGATACGCAGTATTTT.

This clonotype has just a few counts. The chain recombines TRBV18 with TRBJ2-7; 8 bases map to TRBD1. The V segment lost 3 bases and the J segment 4 bases; nucleotides outside the gene matches: 8. Germline V lookup: CDR1 KGHSH, CDR2 LQKENI. The CDR3 consists of 15 residues. This CDR3 is CASSPQGTGGYEQYF. CDR3 DNA: TGTGCCAGCTCACCTCAAGGAACAGGGGGGTACGAGCAGTACTTC.

This clonotype was observed at least ten times. The chain carries TRBV2 and TRBJ2-7; the match to TRBD2 covers 8 bases. The V segment lost 5 bases and the J segment 3 bases; nucleotides outside the gene matches: 6. Germline CDR1 SNHLY, CDR2 FYNNEI. The CDR3 sequence is 14 residues long. The DNA for the CDR3 is TGTGCCAGCAGTCCCGGAGCGGGAGACTACGAGCAGTACTTC. Translation gives CASSPGAGDYEQYF.

On this clonotype itself: A much larger clone lies a single base off, so this may be a read error. The CDR3 DNA follows: TGTGCCAGCAGTTTACGGTCAGGGGGCGAGACAGATACGCAGTATTTT. Protein product: CASSLRSGGETDTQYF. The chain employs TRBV27 and TRBJ2-3; 8 bases agree with TRBD1. The V gene's germline CDR1 is MNHEY and CDR2 SMNVEV (reference sequence). V gave up 2 bases and J gave up 3 bases; unmatched junction bases: 7. This CDR3 is built from 16 residues.